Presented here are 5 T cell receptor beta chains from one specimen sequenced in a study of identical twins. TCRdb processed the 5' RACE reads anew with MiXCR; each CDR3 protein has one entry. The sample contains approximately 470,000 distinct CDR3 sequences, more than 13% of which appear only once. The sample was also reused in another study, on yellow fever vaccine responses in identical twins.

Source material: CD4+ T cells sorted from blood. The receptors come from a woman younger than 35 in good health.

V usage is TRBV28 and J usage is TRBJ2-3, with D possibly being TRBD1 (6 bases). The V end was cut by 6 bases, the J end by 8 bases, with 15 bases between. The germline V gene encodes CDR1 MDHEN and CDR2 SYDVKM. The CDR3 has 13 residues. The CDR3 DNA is TGTGCCAGCAGGGTTGAACAGGGTAGTACGCAGTATTTT. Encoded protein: CASRVEQGSTQYF.

The CDR3 protein is CASSQDLERLAGDPSKSGGELFF. As DNA, the CDR3 is TGCGCCAGCAGCCAAGATCTGGAGCGACTAGCGGGAGACCCTTCAAAATCTGGCGGGGAGCTGTTTTTT. V is TRBV4-1 and J is TRBJ2-2; 12 bases map to TRBD2. With 0 bases clipped from V and 7 bases from J, the junction kept 24 bases outside the gene matches. CDR3 length equals 23 residues. Germline V gene lookup returns CDR1 MGHRA and CDR2 YSYEKL.

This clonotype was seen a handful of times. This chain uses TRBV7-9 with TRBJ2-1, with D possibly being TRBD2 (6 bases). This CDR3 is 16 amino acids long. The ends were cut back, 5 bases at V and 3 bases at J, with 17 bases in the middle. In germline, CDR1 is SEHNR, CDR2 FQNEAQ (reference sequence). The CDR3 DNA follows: TGTGCCAGCAGCCTAAACGTGGGACTCCGCTACAATGAGCAGTTCTTC. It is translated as CASSLNVGLRYNEQFF.

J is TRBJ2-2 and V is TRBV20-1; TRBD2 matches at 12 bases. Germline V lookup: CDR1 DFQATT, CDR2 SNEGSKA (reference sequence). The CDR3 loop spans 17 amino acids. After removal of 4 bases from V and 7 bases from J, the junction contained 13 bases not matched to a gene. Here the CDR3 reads CSAIDPSGGALGGELFF. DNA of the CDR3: TGCAGTGCTATTGACCCTAGCGGGGGGGCCCTAGGCGGGGAGCTGTTTTTT.

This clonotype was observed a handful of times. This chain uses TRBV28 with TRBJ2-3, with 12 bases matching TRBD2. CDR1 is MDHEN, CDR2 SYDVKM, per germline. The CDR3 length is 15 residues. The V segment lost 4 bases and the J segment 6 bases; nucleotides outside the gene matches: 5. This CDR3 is CASSWTSGKGDTQYF. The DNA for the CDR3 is TGTGCCAGCAGTTGGACTAGCGGGAAGGGGGATACGCAGTATTTT.